The 13 T cell receptor beta chains below come from one sample, sequenced in a study of CD8 T cells in ankylosing spondylitis. One entry per CDR3 protein, called by TCRdb with MiXCR from the 5' RACE reads. The table lists some 150,000 distinct CDR3 sequences, about 10% of them singletons. Material for sequencing was blood, either unsorted or a sorted T cell fraction (not recorded which). Receptors were obtained from a female donor with ankylosing spondylitis or in good health (not recorded which).

This clonotype was picked up many times. This chain uses TRBV19 with TRBJ2-3; 7 bases are shared with TRBD1. V was pared by 3 bases and J by 4 bases, with 4 bases of the junction left unmatched. Germline V gene lookup returns CDR1 LNHDA and CDR2 SQIVND (reference sequence). The CDR3 has 14 amino acids. The CDR3 here is CASSIGTGADTQYF. The CDR3, as DNA: TGTGCCAGTAGTATCGGAACAGGGGCAGATACGCAGTATTTT. Combining the CDR3 with reference TRBV19 and TRBJ2-3 gives the whole variable domain DGGITQSPKYLFRKEGQNVTLSCEQNLNHDAMYWYRQDPGQGLRLIYYSQIVNDFQKGDIAEGYSVSREKKESFPLTVTSAQKNPTAFYLCASSIGTGADTQYFGPGTRLTVL.

This clonotype occurred many times. The chain combines TRBV29-1 with TRBJ1-2; 9 bases match TRBD1. The trim removed 7 bases at V and 4 bases at J, leaving 10 bases unmatched. Per germline, CDR1 SQVTM and CDR2 ANQGSEA. The CDR3 runs to 14 residues. CDR3 residues: CSAPDRGTIYGYTF. The CDR3 region has the DNA TGCAGCGCCCCTGACAGGGGGACCATCTATGGCTACACCTTC.

This clonotype was counted at least ten times. This CDR3 reads CATRQGRGTGELFF. The CDR3 region has the DNA TGTGCCACTCGACAGGGAAGGGGAACCGGGGAGCTGTTTTTT. The chain couples TRBV24-1 to TRBJ2-2; TRBD1 matches 7 bases. The CDR3 totals 14 residues. The trim removed 10 bases at V and 5 bases at J, leaving 9 bases unmatched. The V gene's germline CDR1 is KGHDR and CDR2 SFDVKD.

This clonotype was seen many times. CDR3 coding DNA: TGTGCCAGCAGCCTGGGACAGGAAGCTTTCTTT. Its protein is CASSLGQEAFF. The rearrangement links TRBV3-1 to TRBJ1-1; 7 bases are shared with TRBD1. V shed 4 bases and J 8 bases; nucleotides not matched to a gene: 1. CDR3 length equals 11 residues. Germline V lookup: CDR1 LGHDT, CDR2 YNNKEL (reference sequence).

This clonotype was picked up many times. This chain uses TRBV20-1 with TRBJ2-1, with 9 bases lining up with TRBD2. The CDR3 runs to 16 residues. V lost 0 bases to trimming and J lost 5 bases; unmatched junction nucleotides: 8. Germline V gene sequence: CDR1 DFQATT, CDR2 SNEGSKA (reference sequence). The CDR3 DNA follows: TGCAGTGCTAGAGACTCAGTAGCGGGAGCAAACAATGAGCAGTTCTTC. This codes for CSARDSVAGANNEQFF.

This clonotype was seen at least ten times. V and J are TRBV11-2 and TRBJ2-1; 8 bases are a match to TRBD2. Germline V gives CDR1 SGHAT, CDR2 FQNNGV. V shed 5 bases and J 6 bases; nucleotides not matched to a gene: 3. The CDR3 covers 13 residues. The CDR3 spells CASSPREGNEQFF. The CDR3 DNA sequence: TGTGCCAGCAGCCCCCGGGAGGGCAATGAGCAGTTCTTC.

This clonotype was counted ten times or more. The chain uses TRBV28 and TRBJ1-1; D is uncertain. Trimming shortened V by 1 base and J by 10 bases, and 13 bases separated the two germline ends. CDR3 size: 13 residues. CDR1 and CDR2 from the germline V gene are MDHEN and SYDVKM. Here the CDR3 DNA reads TGTGCCAGCAGTTTATCCGGGCCACTTGTAGCTTTCTTT. It is translated as CASSLSGPLVAFF.

As regards this clonotype: A read error may explain this, as a much larger clone is one base away. For the CDR3, the DNA is TGCAGTGCCTCACTGAGCCGGACAGGGGTCGGAAACACCATATATTTT. It translates to CSASLSRTGVGNTIYF. V is TRBV20-1 and J is TRBJ1-3; 9 bases fit TRBD1. V lost 6 bases, J lost 4 bases, and 13 bases stayed unmatched. There are 16 residues in the CDR3. Per the germline V gene, CDR1 is DFQATT and CDR2 is SNEGSKA (reference sequence).

This clonotype was detected many times. The V and J genes are TRBV20-1 and TRBJ1-1; D is undetermined. CDR1 and CDR2 from the germline V gene are DFQATT and SNEGSKA (reference sequence). Trimming shortened V by 3 bases and J by 0 bases, and 8 bases separated the two germline ends. The CDR3 contains 13 residues. The CDR3 nucleotides are TGCAGTGCTAGGGCAGCAGTGAACACTGAAGCTTTCTTT. Translation: CSARAAVNTEAFF.

In its sample, this clonotype was seen many times. V usage is TRBV12-3 or TRBV12-4 and J usage is TRBJ2-7; the match to TRBD2 covers 8 bases. Losses at the gene ends were 5 bases for V and 6 bases for J; bases not matched to a gene: 9. CDR3 size: 14 residues. The CDR3 DNA follows: TGTGCCAGCAGTCTACCCGGGACTAGTGTCGAGCAGTACTTC. It encodes CASSLPGTSVEQYF.

This clonotype was counted many times. The chain links TRBV5-1 to TRBJ1-1; D is unclear. Germline V gene data show CDR1 as SGHRS and CDR2 as YFSETQ. The CDR3 is 12 amino acids. The V and J ends lost 9 bases and 8 bases respectively, with 17 bases between them. The CDR3 loop is CATHLRNPEAFF. CDR3 coding DNA: TGCGCCACCCATCTACGGAACCCAGAAGCTTTCTTT.

This clonotype appeared many times. The rearrangement uses TRBV29-1 and TRBJ2-4; D unclear. Germline CDR1 SQVTM, CDR2 ANQGSEA. This CDR3 is 13 amino acids long. V was pared by 4 bases and J by 0 bases, with 7 bases between. The CDR3 region is CSVGSVAKNIQYF. CDR3 nucleotide sequence: TGCAGCGTTGGGTCTGTAGCCAAAAACATTCAGTACTTC. The complete variable domain, with remaining parts taken from reference TRBV29-1 and TRBJ2-4, reads SAVISQKPSRDICQRGTSLTIQCQVDSQVTMMFWYRQQPGQSLTLIATANQGSEATYESGFVIDKFPISRPNLTFSTLTVSNMSPEDSSIYLCSVGSVAKNIQYFGAGTRLSVL.

There are many counts of this clonotype. The chain carries TRBV12-3 or TRBV12-4 and TRBJ2-7; no firm D call. There are 12 residues in the CDR3. The V end was cut by 7 bases, the J end by 7 bases, with 14 bases between. The CDR3 DNA reads TGTGCCAGCAAGCTCCGTGGTTTGGAGCAGTACTTC. Its protein is CASKLRGLEQYF.